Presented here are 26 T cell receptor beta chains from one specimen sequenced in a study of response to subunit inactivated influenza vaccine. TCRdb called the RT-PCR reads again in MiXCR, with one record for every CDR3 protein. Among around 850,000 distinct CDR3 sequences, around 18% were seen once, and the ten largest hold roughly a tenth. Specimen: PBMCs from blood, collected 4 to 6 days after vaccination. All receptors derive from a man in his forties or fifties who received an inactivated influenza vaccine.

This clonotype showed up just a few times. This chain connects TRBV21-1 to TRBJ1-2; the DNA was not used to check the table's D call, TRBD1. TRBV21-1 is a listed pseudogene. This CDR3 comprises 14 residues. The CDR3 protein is CASSKDEGNYGYTF. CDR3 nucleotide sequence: TGTGCCAGCAGCAAAGATGAGGGGAACTATGGCTACACCTTC.

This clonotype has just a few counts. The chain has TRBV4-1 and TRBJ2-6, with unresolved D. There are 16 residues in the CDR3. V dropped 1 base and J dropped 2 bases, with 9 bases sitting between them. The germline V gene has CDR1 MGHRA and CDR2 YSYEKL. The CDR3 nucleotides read TGCGCCAGCAGCCAAGTGGCTGGGGCTGGGGCCAACGTCCTGACTTTC. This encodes CASSQVAGAGANVLTF.

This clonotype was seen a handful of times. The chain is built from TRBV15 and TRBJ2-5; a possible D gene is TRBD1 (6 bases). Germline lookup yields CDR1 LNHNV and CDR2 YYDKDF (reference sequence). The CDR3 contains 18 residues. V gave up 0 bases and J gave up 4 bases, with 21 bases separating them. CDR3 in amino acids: CATSRDRTDSIRGETQYF. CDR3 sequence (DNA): TGTGCCACCAGCAGAGATCGGACAGACTCAATCCGAGGAGAGACCCAGTACTTC.

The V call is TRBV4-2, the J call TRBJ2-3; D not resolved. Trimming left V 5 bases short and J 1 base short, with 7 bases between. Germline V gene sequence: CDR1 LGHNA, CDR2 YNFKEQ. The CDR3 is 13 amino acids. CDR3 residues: CASSTDRTDTQYF. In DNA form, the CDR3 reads TGTGCCAGCAGCACGGACCGCACAGATACGCAGTATTTT.

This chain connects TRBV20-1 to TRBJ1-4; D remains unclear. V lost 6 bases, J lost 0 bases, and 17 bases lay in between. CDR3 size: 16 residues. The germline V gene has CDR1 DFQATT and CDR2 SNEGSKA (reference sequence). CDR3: CSAPNLRVATNEKLFF. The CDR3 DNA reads TGCAGTGCACCCAACTTGAGGGTTGCAACTAATGAAAAACTGTTTTTT.

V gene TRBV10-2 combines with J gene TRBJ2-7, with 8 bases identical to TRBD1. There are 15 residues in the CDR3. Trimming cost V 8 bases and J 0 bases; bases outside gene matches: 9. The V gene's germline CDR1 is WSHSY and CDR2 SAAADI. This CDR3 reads CASSGFTGGSYEQYF. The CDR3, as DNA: TGCGCCAGCTCCGGGTTCACAGGGGGCTCCTACGAGCAGTACTTC.

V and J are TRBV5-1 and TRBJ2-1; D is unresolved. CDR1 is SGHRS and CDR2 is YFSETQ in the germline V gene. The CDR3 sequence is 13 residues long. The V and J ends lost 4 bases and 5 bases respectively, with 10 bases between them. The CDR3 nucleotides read TGCGCCAGCAGCCGGACGCGAAACAATGAGCAGTTCTTC. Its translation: CASSRTRNNEQFF.

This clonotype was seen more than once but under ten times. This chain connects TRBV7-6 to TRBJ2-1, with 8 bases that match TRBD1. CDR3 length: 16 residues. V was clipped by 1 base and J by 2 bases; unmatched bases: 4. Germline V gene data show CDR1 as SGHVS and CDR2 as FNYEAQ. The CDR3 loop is CASSLETGVAYNEQFF. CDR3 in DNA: TGTGCCAGCAGCTTAGAGACAGGGGTAGCCTACAATGAGCAGTTCTTC.

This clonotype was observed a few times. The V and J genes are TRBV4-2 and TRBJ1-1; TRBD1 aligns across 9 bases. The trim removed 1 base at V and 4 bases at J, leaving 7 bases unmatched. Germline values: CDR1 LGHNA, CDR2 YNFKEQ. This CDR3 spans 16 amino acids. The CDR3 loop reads CASSQGPGQGTTEAFF. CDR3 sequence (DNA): TGTGCCAGCAGCCAAGGTCCCGGACAGGGGACCACTGAAGCTTTCTTT.

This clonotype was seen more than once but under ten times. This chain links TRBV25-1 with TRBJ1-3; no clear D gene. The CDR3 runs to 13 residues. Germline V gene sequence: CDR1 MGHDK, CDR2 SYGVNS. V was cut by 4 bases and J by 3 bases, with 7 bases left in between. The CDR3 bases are TGTGCCAGCAGTGGGTCCGGTGGAAACACCATATATTTT. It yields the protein CASSGSGGNTIYF.

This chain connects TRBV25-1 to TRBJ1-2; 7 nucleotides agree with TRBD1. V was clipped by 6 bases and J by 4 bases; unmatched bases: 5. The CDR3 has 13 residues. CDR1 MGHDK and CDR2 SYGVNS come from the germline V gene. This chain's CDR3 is CASRTGSGYGYTF. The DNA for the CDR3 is TGTGCCAGCAGGACAGGGTCGGGCTATGGCTACACCTTC.

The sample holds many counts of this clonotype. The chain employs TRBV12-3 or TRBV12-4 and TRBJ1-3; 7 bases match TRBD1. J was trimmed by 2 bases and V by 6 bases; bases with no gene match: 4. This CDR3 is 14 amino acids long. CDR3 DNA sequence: TGTGCCAGCAGGCTGACAGGGACTGGAAACACCATATATTTT. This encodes CASRLTGTGNTIYF.

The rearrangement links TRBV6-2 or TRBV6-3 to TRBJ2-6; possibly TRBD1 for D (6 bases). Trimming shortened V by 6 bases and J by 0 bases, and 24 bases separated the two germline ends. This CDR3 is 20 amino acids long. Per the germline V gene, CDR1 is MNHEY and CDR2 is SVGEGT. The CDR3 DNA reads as TGTGCCAGCAGCCTATTCTACATGGGGACAACCCCCTCTGGGGCCAACGTCCTGACTTTC. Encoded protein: CASSLFYMGTTPSGANVLTF.

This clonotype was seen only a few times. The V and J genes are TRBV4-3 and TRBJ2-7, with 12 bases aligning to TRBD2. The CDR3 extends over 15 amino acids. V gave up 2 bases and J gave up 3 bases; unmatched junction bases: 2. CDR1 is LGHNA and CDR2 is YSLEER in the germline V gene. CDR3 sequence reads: CASSQRLAGVYEQYF. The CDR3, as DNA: TGCGCCAGCAGCCAAAGACTAGCGGGAGTCTACGAGCAGTACTTC.

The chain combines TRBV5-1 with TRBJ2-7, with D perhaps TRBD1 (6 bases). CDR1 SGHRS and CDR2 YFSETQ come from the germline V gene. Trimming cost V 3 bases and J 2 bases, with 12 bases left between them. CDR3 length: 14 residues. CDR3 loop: CASSSHRETYEQYF. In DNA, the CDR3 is TGCGCCAGCAGCTCGCACAGGGAAACCTACGAGCAGTACTTC. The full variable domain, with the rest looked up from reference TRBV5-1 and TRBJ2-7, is KAGVTQTPRYLIKTRGQQVTLSCSPISGHRSVSWYQQTPGQGLQFLFEYFSETQRNKGNFPGRFSGRQFSNSRSEMNVSTLELGDSALYLCASSSHRETYEQYFGPGTRLTVT.

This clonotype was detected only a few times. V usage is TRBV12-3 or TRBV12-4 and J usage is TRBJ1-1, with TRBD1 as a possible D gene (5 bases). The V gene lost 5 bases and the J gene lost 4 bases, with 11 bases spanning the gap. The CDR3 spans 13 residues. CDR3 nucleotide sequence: TGTGCCAGCAGTACGACAGTGGGCACTGAAGCTTTCTTT. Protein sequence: CASSTTVGTEAFF.

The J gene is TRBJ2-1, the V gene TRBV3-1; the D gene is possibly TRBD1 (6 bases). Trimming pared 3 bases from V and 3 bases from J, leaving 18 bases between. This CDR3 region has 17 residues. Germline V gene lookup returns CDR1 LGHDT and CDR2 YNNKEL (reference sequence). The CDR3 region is CASSQPLTGAHYNEQFF. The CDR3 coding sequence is TGTGCCAGCAGCCAGCCTTTGACAGGAGCCCACTACAATGAGCAGTTCTTC.

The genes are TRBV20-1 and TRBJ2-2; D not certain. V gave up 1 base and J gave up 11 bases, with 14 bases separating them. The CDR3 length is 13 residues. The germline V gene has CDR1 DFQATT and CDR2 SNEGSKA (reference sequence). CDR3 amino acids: CSARASVLGELFF. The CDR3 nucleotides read TGCAGTGCTAGAGCATCGGTTTTAGGAGAGCTGTTTTTT.

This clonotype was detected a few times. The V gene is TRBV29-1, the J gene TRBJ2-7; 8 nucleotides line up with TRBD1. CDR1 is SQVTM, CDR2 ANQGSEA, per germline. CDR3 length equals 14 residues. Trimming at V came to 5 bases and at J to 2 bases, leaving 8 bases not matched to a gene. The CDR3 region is CSVRMGQATYEQYF. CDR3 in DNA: TGCAGCGTTAGAATGGGACAGGCCACCTACGAGCAGTACTTC.

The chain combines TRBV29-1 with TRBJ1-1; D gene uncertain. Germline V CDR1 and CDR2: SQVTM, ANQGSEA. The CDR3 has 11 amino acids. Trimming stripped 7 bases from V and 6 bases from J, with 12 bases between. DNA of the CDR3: TGCAGCGCCGGCGAGTGGCCTGAAGCTTTCTTT. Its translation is CSAGEWPEAFF.

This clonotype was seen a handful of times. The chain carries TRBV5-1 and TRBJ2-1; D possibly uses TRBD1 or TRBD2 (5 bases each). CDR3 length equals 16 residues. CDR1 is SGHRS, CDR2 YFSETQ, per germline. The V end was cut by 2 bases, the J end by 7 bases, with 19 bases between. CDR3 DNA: TGCGCCAGCAGCTTTAGCCCGGGACGGAGAGTAAATGAGCAGTTCTTC. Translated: CASSFSPGRRVNEQFF.

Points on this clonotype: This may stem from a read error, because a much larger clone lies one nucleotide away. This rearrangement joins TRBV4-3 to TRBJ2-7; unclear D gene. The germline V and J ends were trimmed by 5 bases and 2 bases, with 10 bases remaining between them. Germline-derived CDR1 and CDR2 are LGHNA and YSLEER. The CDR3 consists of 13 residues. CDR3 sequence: CASSKNRAYEQYF. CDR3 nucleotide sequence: TGCGCCAGCAGCAAGAACAGAGCCTACGAGCAGTACTTC.

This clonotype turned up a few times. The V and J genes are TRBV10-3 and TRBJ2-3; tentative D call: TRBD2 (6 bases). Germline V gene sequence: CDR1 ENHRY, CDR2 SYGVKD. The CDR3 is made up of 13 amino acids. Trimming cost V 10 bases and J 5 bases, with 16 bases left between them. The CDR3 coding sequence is TGTGCCACCACGAGGGACTTACAAGATACGCAGTATTTT. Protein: CATTRDLQDTQYF.

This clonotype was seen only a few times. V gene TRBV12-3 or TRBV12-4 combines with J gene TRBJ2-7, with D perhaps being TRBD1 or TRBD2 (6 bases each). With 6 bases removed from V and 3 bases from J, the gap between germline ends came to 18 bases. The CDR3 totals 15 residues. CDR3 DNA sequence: TGTGCCAGCAGCTTCGGAGGAGGGGGTGGCTACGAGCAGTACTTC. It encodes CASSFGGGGGYEQYF.

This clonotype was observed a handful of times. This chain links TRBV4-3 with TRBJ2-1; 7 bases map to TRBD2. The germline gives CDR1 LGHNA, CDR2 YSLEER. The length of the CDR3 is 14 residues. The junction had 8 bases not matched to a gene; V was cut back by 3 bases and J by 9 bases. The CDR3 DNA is TGCGCCAGCAGCCATAGAAGACTAGCAGCTGAGCAGTTCTTC. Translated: CASSHRRLAAEQFF.

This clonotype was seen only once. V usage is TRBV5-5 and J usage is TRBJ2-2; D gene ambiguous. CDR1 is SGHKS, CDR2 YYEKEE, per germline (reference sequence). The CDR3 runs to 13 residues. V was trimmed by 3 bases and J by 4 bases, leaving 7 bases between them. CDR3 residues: CASSSTTTGELFF. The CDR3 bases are TGTGCCAGCAGCTCTACAACCACCGGGGAGCTGTTTTTT. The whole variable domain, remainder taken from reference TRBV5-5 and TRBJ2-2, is DAGVTQSPTHLIKTRGQQVTLRCSPISGHKSVSWYQQVLGQGPQFIFQYYEKEERGRGNFPDRFSARQFPNYSSELNVNALLLGDSALYLCASSSTTTGELFFGEGSRLTVL.